This T cell receptor (beta chain) came from a study of vaccination and CD4 T cells after COVID-19. Treatment noted: approximately 9-day PBMC culture with coronavirus spike peptide pools or control peptides (ViraFEST assay). General study points: Median SARS-CoV-2-reactive clonotype numbers went up from roughly 19 to 38, but not significantly.

Germline V lookup: CDR1 LNHDA, CDR2 SQIVND (reference sequence). V shed 7 bases and J 7 bases; nucleotides not matched to a gene: 5. The CDR3 runs 12 residues. Details on this clonotype: Its antigen remains unidentified.

At the Johns Hopkins FTIC core, DNA taken from cultured CD4+ T cells was sequenced by way of the Oncomine TCR Beta short-read assay. TCRdb redid the calling of the PCR reads with MiXCR, one entry per CDR3 protein. The sample records some 12,000 distinct CDR3 sequences, roughly half being singletons. The chain recombines TRBV19 with TRBJ1-1, with 8 bases that match TRBD1. The receptor's source is a human donor with COVID-19. Sample: cultured CD4+ T cells from blood, taken after SARS-CoV-2 vaccination. The CDR3 DNA sequence: TGTGCCAGTATTGGCAGGGGGCTTGAAGCTTTCTTT. Translation: CASIGRGLEAFF.